This is a list of T cell receptor beta chains from one sample in a study of identical twins. Using its own MiXCR run on the 5' RACE reads, TCRdb lists one record per CDR3 protein. The sample holds fewer than 450,000 distinct CDR3 sequences, roughly 10% seen once. Source material: naive T cells sorted from blood. These receptors came from a woman aged 45-65 years in good health. CDR3s include the opening cysteine and the closing phenylalanine or tryptophan. The D gene is left open where the match is weak. A clone size is listed for some rows: how often the clone was seen (once, few, many), or a class if it is expanded.

many	TRBD1	TRBV5-1	TRBJ2-2	CASSLGQGVTGELFF	TGCGCCAGCAGCTTGGGACAGGGAGTTACCGGGGAGCTGTTTTTT
NA	NA	TRBV11-3	TRBJ2-7	CASSSVQVQQYF	TGTGCCAGCAGCTCAGTACAGGTACAGCAGTACTTC
NA	TRBD2	TRBV30	TRBJ2-5	CAWSVPTTSAETQYF	TGTGCCTGGAGTGTACCTACAACTAGCGCAGAGACCCAGTACTTC
few	NA	TRBV5-1	TRBJ2-7	CASSLAGSEQYF	TGCGCCAGCAGCTTGGCCGGGTCCGAGCAGTACTTC
many	NA	TRBV6-5	TRBJ2-7	CASSSVSYEQYF	TGTGCCAGCAGTTCGGTATCCTACGAGCAGTACTTC
many	NA	TRBV24-1	TRBJ2-2	CATSDPRGENTGELFF	TGTGCCACCAGTGACCCCCGAGGGGAGAACACCGGGGAGCTGTTTTTT
NA	NA	TRBV12-3/TRBV12-4	TRBJ2-5	CASSPGDKGLGETQYF	TGTGCCAGCAGCCCAGGGGACAAGGGGCTAGGGGAGACCCAGTACTTC
many	NA	TRBV5-1	TRBJ2-7	CASSLAGGNEQYF	TGCGCCAGCAGCTTGGCCGGAGGAAACGAGCAGTACTTC
NA	TRBD2	TRBV12-3/TRBV12-4	TRBJ2-1	CASSSFLTSGRMF	TGTGCCAGCAGCTCCTTCCTGACTAGCGGGAGGATGTTC
many	NA	TRBV5-1	TRBJ2-6	CASSLDSGANVLTF	TGCGCCAGCAGCTTGGACTCTGGGGCCAACGTCCTGACTTTC